This entry features one TCR beta chain sequence. The source of the sample is a study of spatial heterogeneity in lung cancer. This CDR3 has 15 amino acids. J was trimmed by 3 bases and V by 4 bases; bases with no gene match: 5. CDR1 and CDR2 (germline): MGHRA, YSYEKL. The sample's time point: sample taken at primary tumor resection. The authors sequenced whole RNA from tumor, nontumor lung or frozen PBMC without sorting. Using its own MiXCR run on the 5' RACE reads, TCRdb lists one record per CDR3 protein. This sample has tens of thousands of distinct CDR3 sequences, with about 20% found just once. The sample was PBMCs, taken at surgery. This sequence was found in a male donor with early-stage non-small cell lung cancer. The rearrangement joins TRBV4-1 to TRBJ2-3; the match to TRBD2 covers 9 bases. CDR3 sequence reads: CASSPTSGKTDTQYF. The CDR3 DNA is TGCGCCAGCAGCCCGACTAGCGGTAAAACAGATACGCAGTATTTT.